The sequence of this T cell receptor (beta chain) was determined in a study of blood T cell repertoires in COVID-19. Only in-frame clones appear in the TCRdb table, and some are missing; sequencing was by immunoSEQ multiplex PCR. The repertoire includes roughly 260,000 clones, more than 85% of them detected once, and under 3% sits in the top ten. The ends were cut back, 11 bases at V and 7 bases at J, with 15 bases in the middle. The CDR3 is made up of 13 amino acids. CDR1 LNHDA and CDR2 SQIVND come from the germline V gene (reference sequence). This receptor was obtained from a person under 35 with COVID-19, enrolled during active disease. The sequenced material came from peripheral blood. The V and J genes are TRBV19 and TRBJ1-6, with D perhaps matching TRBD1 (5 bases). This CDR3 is CAGSRGGNSPLHF. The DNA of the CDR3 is TGTGCCGGATCCCGGGGGGGGAATTCACCCCTCCACTTT.